This T cell receptor beta chain originates from a study of blood T cell repertoires in COVID-19. TCRdb keeps only in-frame clones here, not all; method: immunoSEQ multiplex PCR. The table shows fewer than 150,000 clones, with around 78% occurring only once. Germline V gene sequence: CDR1 LNHNV, CDR2 YYDKDF (reference sequence). CDR3 length equals 14 residues. Trimming stripped 1 base from V and 1 base from J, with 7 bases between. Note on this clone: The sample has other DNA sequences that encode this CDR3 too.

This receptor was taken from a human donor in a cohort sampled during active COVID-19. The V and J genes are TRBV15 and TRBJ2-5; a possible D gene is TRBD1 (5 bases). Sample: peripheral blood. This chain's CDR3 is CATSRGQGQETQYF. CDR3 nucleotide sequence: TGTGCCACCAGCAGAGGGCAGGGCCAAGAGACCCAGTACTTC.